These 21 T cell receptor beta chains came from one sample sequenced in a study of cytomegalovirus exposure and HLA in healthy donors. A multiplex PCR was run with 60 Vbeta primers and 13 Jbeta primers. Libraries were prepared by immunoSEQ multiplex PCR; TCRdb keeps only in-frame clonotypes and omits some of them. Counted here are 130,000 or so clones, roughly three quarters occurring once; the ten biggest clones make up 0.95% to 1.4%. The sample taken for sequencing was PBMCs. These receptors came from a male donor in good health and CMV-seronegative.

CDR3: CASRPRTGYNSPLHF. CDR3 sequence (DNA): TGTGCCAGCAGACCTCGGACAGGCTATAATTCACCCCTCCACTTT. The J gene is TRBJ1-6, the V gene TRBV27, with 7 bases that match TRBD1. The CDR3 is 15 residues long. Trimming took 6 bases from V and 3 from J; bases not matched to a gene: 5. The germline CDR1 and CDR2 sequences are MNHEY and SMNVEV (reference sequence).

This clone was seen a few times. The chain combines TRBV5-8 with TRBJ1-5, with 8 positions matching TRBD1. The CDR3 spans 14 residues. Per germline, CDR1 SGHTS and CDR2 YDEGEE. J gave up 7 bases and V 4 bases, and 7 bases lay outside the gene matches. CDR3 nucleotides: TGTGCCAGCAGCCCGCGGACAGGGTCCCAGCCCCAGCATTTT. Translating it yields CASSPRTGSQPQHF.

V and J are TRBV6-5 and TRBJ1-4, with TRBD1 matching 8 bases. V was pared by 7 bases and J by 3 bases, with 4 bases of the junction left unmatched. This CDR3 contains 14 residues. The germline gives CDR1 MNHEY, CDR2 SVGAGI. CDR3 loop: CASTETGANEKLFF. CDR3 coding DNA: TGTGCCAGCACAGAGACAGGGGCTAATGAAAAACTGTTTTTT.

The V and J genes are TRBV11-3 and TRBJ1-4; TRBD1 is a possible D gene (5 bases). V was shortened by 1 base and J by 2 bases, with 11 bases between the two germline ends. Germline CDR1 and CDR2: SGHNT and YENEEA. CDR3 length equals 16 residues. CDR3: CASSLGVGRTNEKLFF. CDR3 coding DNA: TGTGCCAGCAGCTTAGGGGTGGGGCGGACTAATGAAAAACTGTTTTTT.

The chain recombines TRBV10-1 with TRBJ1-3; 7 bases line up with TRBD1. The CDR3 has 15 residues. Germline-derived CDR1 and CDR2 are WNHNN and SYGVQD (reference sequence). V lost 6 bases to trimming and J lost 8 bases; unmatched junction nucleotides: 13. In DNA form, the CDR3 reads TGCGCCAGCAGCGATGGGACAGCGCAACGAGACACCATATATTTT. Its translation is CASSDGTAQRDTIYF.

V gene TRBV7-2 combines with J gene TRBJ1-2; 10 bases line up with TRBD1. The V segment lost 1 base and the J segment 8 bases; nucleotides outside the gene matches: 10. There are 16 residues in the CDR3. CDR1 is SGHTA and CDR2 is FQGNSA in the germline V gene. CDR3 bases: TGTGCCAGCAGCTTAGGGGACAGGGGCGCCCTCCTAGGCTACACCTTC. Its translation is CASSLGDRGALLGYTF.

V gene TRBV5-1 combines with J gene TRBJ2-1; 9 nucleotides align to TRBD2. Germline V lookup: CDR1 SGHRS, CDR2 YFSETQ. This CDR3 has 16 amino acids. Losses at the gene ends were 0 bases for V and 4 bases for J; bases not matched to a gene: 5. The CDR3 sequence is CASSLAAGGQYNEQFF. The CDR3 region has the DNA TGCGCCAGCAGCTTGGCGGCGGGGGGGCAATACAATGAGCAGTTCTTC.

The chain couples TRBV13 to TRBJ2-2; D is possibly TRBD1 (6 bases). With 4 bases removed from V and 1 base from J, the gap between germline ends came to 13 bases. This CDR3 is built from 16 residues. Germline V gives CDR1 PRHDT, CDR2 FYEKMQ (reference sequence). CDR3 in amino acids: CASSSPEQGNTGELFF. Here the CDR3 DNA reads TGTGCCAGCAGCTCCCCGGAACAGGGGAACACCGGGGAGCTGTTTTTT. Using reference TRBV13 and TRBJ2-2 for the parts outside the CDR3, the full variable domain is AAGVIQSPRHLIKEKRETATLKCYPIPRHDTVYWYQQGPGQDPQFLISFYEKMQSDKGSIPDRFSAQQFSDYHSELNMSSLELGDSALYFCASSSPEQGNTGELFFGEGSRLTVL.

This clone has ten or more counts. The chain recombines TRBV4-3 with TRBJ2-3; a weak D match, TRBD2 (5 bases). Germline CDR1 reads LGHNA; CDR2 reads YSLEER. The CDR3 totals 15 residues. The germline V and J ends were trimmed by 2 bases and 2 bases, with 11 bases remaining between them. In DNA, the CDR3 is TGCGCCAGCAGCCAAAAATACGGGAACACAGATACGCAGTATTTT. This gives the protein CASSQKYGNTDTQYF.

Notes on this clone: A read error may produce the germline difference seen at one junction end. V and J are TRBV7-9 and TRBJ1-4, with a tentative D call TRBD1 (6 bases). In germline, CDR1 is SEHNR, CDR2 FQNEAQ (reference sequence). The CDR3 extends over 14 amino acids. CDR3 nucleotide sequence: TGTTCCAGCAGCCGCCTCACAGGGAACGAAAAACTGTTTTTT. This sequence encodes CSSSRLTGNEKLFF.

The genes are TRBV11-3 and TRBJ2-5, with TRBD1 matching over 8 bases. Germline V gene lookup returns CDR1 SGHNT and CDR2 YENEEA. The CDR3 loop spans 14 amino acids. Trimming removed 5 bases from V and 4 bases from J; junction bases left unmatched: 6. CDR3 in DNA: TGTGCCAGCAGCCCCGGACAGGGAGGAGAGACCCAGTACTTC. This translates into CASSPGQGGETQYF.

This CDR3 reads CASRFGTGDVRTEAFF. CDR3 bases: TGTGCCAGCAGGTTCGGGACAGGGGACGTGAGGACTGAAGCTTTCTTT. The V and J genes are TRBV2 and TRBJ1-1, with TRBD1 identical over 10 bases. The length of the CDR3 is 16 residues. The trim removed 6 bases at V and 5 bases at J, leaving 12 bases unmatched. Per the germline V gene, CDR1 is SNHLY and CDR2 is FYNNEI. The whole variable domain, filled in from reference TRBV2 and TRBJ1-1, reads EPEVTQTPSHQVTQMGQEVILRCVPISNHLYFYWYRQILGQKVEFLVSFYNNEISEKSEIFDDQFSVERPDGSNFTLKIRSTKLEDSAMYFCASRFGTGDVRTEAFFGQGTRLTVV.

The chain carries TRBV18 and TRBJ2-2; 8 bases map to TRBD2. Trimming cost V 4 bases and J 4 bases; bases outside gene matches: 11. CDR1 and CDR2 from the germline V gene are KGHSH and LQKENI. The CDR3 consists of 17 residues. CDR3: CASSLLELAGSTGELFF. The CDR3, as DNA: TGTGCCAGCTCACTCTTGGAATTAGCGGGGAGCACCGGGGAGCTGTTTTTT.

The chain recombines TRBV5-6 with TRBJ2-7; D gene uncertain. Germline loops: CDR1 SGHDT, CDR2 YYEEEE. The CDR3 is 14 amino acids. With 0 bases removed from V and 2 bases from J, the gap between germline ends came to 9 bases. CDR3 amino acids: CASSLETATYEQYF. The DNA of the CDR3 is TGTGCCAGCAGCTTGGAAACAGCCACCTACGAGCAGTACTTC. The full variable domain, completed using reference TRBV5-6 and TRBJ2-7, is DAGVTQSPTHLIKTRGQQVTLRCSPKSGHDTVSWYQQALGQGPQFIFQYYEEEERQRGNFPDRFSGHQFPNYSSELNVNALLLGDSALYLCASSLETATYEQYFGPGTRLTVT.

The chain couples TRBV7-2 to TRBJ2-3; TRBD2 is a possible D gene (6 bases). This CDR3 region has 18 residues. Germline-derived CDR1 and CDR2 are SGHTA and FQGNSA. V was clipped by 0 bases and J by 1 base, with 17 bases between them. CDR3 sequence: CASSLAEDPSERTDTQYF. CDR3 nucleotides: TGTGCCAGCAGCTTAGCGGAAGATCCTAGCGAACGCACAGATACGCAGTATTTT.

The chain links TRBV21-1 to TRBJ1-2; the table calls TRBD1, which could not be checked here. TRBV21-1 constitutes a pseudogene. The CDR3 length is 15 residues. The CDR3 spells CASSAPFGTVYGYTF. In nucleotides, the CDR3 is TGTGCCAGCAGCGCGCCGTTTGGGACAGTCTATGGCTACACCTTC.

The rearrangement joins TRBV7-9 to TRBJ2-5, with 7 bases lining up with TRBD2. V shed 1 base, J shed 1 base, and the junction held 6 bases outside the gene matches. The CDR3 totals 16 residues. Germline V gene lookup returns CDR1 SEHNR and CDR2 FQNEAQ (reference sequence). CDR3: CASSLGRGDTQETQYF. CDR3 sequence (DNA): TGTGCCAGCAGCTTAGGACGGGGGGATACCCAAGAGACCCAGTACTTC.

The chain has TRBV30 and TRBJ2-5; 10 nucleotides align to TRBD2. Germline assignment: CDR1 GTSNPN and CDR2 SVGIG (reference sequence). V shed 4 bases, J shed 4 bases, and the junction held 3 bases outside the gene matches. The CDR3 consists of 13 residues. The DNA of the CDR3 is TGTGCCTGGACGGAGCGGGGGGGAGAGACCCAGTACTTC. Encoded protein: CAWTERGGETQYF.

For this clone: The same CDR3 also results from other DNA sequences found in this sample. This chain links TRBV5-1 with TRBJ1-1; D may be TRBD1 (6 bases). With 4 bases removed from V and 4 bases from J, the gap between germline ends came to 11 bases. CDR3 length: 13 residues. Germline V gene sequence: CDR1 SGHRS, CDR2 YFSETQ. This CDR3 reads CASSLTGSTEAFF. The CDR3 bases are TGCGCCAGCAGCCTGACAGGAAGCACTGAAGCTTTCTTT.

The rearrangement links TRBV9 to TRBJ2-4, with TRBD2 matching over 8 bases. With 0 bases clipped from V and 7 bases from J, the junction kept 6 bases outside the gene matches. The CDR3 contains 15 residues. CDR1 is SGDLS and CDR2 is YYNGEE in the germline V gene. The CDR3 spells CASSVGAGARNIQYF. The CDR3, as DNA: TGTGCCAGCAGCGTAGGAGCGGGGGCACGGAACATTCAGTACTTC.

The DNA for the CDR3 is TGTGCCAGCCCTGGGACTAGCGGGGATGAGACCCAGTACTTC. The encoded protein is CASPGTSGDETQYF. V usage is TRBV2 and J usage is TRBJ2-5, with 13 bases matching TRBD2. Germline CDR1 is SNHLY and CDR2 is FYNNEI. This CDR3 has 14 residues. The J segment lost 5 bases and the V segment lost 8 bases, leaving 5 bases of the junction unmatched.